The text below deals with one T cell receptor (beta chain). Its antigen is not identified. This could be a read error, since a much larger clone is one nucleotide away. The data are from a study of CD8 T cells in ankylosing spondylitis. Notes on the study in general: Relatively scarce in peripheral blood, disease-linked clones were CD8+. Fewer than ten highly homologous variants made up a TCR beta motif that seemed to typify ankylosing spondylitis blood.

The germline gives CDR1 DFQATT, CDR2 SNEGSKA (reference sequence). The CDR3 runs 12 residues. Via MiXCR, TCRdb re-called the 5' RACE reads, giving one row per CDR3 protein. The sample consists of about 240,000 distinct CDR3 sequences, 7.5% to 9% of them appearing once. Input material: blood, either unsorted or a sorted T cell fraction (not recorded which). This TCR was recovered from a male donor with ankylosing spondylitis or in good health (not recorded which). The gene calls are TRBV20-1 and TRBJ2-1; TRBD2 matches 7 bases. The chain's CDR3 is CSATTSYTEQFF. The CDR3 bases are TGCAGTGCTACGACTAGCTACACTGAGCAGTTCTTC.